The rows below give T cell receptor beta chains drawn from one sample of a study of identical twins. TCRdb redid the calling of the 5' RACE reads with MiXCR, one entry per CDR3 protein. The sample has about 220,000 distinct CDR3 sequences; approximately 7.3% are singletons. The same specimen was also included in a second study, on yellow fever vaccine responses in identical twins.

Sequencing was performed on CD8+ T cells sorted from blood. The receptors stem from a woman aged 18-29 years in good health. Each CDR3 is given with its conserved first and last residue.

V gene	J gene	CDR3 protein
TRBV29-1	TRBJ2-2	CSVTSGWAGELFF
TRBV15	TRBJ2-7	CATRDTSSYEQYF
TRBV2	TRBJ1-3	CASTGGYVDTIYF
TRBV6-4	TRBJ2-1	CASSGGTANEQFF
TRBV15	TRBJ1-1	CATSRERNTEAFF
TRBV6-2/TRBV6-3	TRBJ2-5	CASSLARAYQETQYF
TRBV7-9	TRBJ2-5	CASSWTGDLQGETQYF
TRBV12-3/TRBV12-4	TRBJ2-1	CASSLAGSLGYNEQFF
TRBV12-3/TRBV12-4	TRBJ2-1	CASSFGGIHNEQFF
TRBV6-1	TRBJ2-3	CASQVSSTDTQYF
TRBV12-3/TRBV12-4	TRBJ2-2	CASSSSRDSRAGELFF
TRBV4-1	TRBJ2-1	CASSQDRGGYEQFF
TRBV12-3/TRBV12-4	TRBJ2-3	CASVPGEDADTQYF
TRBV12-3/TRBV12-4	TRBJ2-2	CASSLGQGVAGELFF
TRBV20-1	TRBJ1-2	CSATAGYTF
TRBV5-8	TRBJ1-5	CASSFGVLGNQPQHF